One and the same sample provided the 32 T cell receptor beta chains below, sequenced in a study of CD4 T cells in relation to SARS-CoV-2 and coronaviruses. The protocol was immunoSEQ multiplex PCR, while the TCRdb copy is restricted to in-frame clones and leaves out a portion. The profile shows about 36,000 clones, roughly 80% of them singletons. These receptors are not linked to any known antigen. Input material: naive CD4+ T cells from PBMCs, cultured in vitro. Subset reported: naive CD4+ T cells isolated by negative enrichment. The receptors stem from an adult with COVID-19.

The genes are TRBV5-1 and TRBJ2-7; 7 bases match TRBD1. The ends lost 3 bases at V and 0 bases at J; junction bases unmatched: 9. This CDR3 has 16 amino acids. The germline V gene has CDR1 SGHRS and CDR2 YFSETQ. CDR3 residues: CASSWPTGQISYEQYF. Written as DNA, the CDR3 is TGCGCCAGCAGCTGGCCGACAGGGCAGATCTCCTACGAGCAGTACTTC.

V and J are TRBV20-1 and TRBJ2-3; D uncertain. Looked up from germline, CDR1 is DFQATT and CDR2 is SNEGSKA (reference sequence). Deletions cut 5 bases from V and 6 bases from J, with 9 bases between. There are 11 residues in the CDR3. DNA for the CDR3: TGCAGTGCTGCCCAGACTGATACGCAGTATTTT. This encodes CSAAQTDTQYF.

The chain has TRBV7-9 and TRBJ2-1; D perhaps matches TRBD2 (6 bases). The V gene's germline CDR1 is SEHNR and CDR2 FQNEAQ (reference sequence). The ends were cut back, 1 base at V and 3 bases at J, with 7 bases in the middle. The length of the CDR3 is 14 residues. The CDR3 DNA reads TGTGCCAGCAGCTTAGGGACTAACTACAATGAGCAGTTCTTC. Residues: CASSLGTNYNEQFF.

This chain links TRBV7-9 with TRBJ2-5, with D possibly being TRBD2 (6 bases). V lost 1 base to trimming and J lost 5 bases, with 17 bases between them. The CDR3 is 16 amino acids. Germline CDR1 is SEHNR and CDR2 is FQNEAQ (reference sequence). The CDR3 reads CASSLVLLAGMETQYF. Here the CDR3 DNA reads TGTGCCAGCAGCTTAGTTCTCCTTGCGGGAATGGAGACCCAGTACTTC.

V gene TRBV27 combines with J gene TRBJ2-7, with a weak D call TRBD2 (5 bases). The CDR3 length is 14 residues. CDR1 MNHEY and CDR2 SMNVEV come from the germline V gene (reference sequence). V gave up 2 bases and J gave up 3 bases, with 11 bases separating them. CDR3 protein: CASSLKRTLYEQYF. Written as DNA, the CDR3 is TGTGCCAGCAGTTTAAAGCGGACCCTCTACGAGCAGTACTTC.

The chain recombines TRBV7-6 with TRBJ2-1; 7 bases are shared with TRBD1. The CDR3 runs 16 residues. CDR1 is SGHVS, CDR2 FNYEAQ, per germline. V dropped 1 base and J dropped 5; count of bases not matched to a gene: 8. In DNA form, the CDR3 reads TGTGCCAGCAGCTTAGTTGGGGGACAGAAAGACAATGAGCAGTTCTTC. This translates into CASSLVGGQKDNEQFF.

CDR3 amino acids: CASKWDRGTDTQYF. DNA for the CDR3: TGCGCCAGCAAATGGGACAGGGGCACAGATACGCAGTATTTT. The V gene is TRBV5-1, the J gene TRBJ2-3; 9 nucleotides align to TRBD1. With 6 bases clipped from V and 1 base from J, the junction kept 3 bases outside the gene matches. Per the germline V gene, CDR1 is SGHRS and CDR2 is YFSETQ. This CDR3 contains 14 residues.

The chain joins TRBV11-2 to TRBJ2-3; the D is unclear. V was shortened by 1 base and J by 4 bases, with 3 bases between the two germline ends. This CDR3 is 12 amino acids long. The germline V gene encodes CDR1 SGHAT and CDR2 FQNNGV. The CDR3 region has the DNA TGTGCCAGCAGCTTAGTGCCAGATACGCAGTATTTT. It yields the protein CASSLVPDTQYF.

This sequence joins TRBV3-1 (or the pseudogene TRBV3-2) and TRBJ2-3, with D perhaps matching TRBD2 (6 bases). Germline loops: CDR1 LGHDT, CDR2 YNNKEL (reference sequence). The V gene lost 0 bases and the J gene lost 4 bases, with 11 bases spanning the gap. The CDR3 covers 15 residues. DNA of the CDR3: TGTGCCAGCAGCCAAGATCCGGGAGCCTCAGATACGCAGTATTTT. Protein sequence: CASSQDPGASDTQYF.

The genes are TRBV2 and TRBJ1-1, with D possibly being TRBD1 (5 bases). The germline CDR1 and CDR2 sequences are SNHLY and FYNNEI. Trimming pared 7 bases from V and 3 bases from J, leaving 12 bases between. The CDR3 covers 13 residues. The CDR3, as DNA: TGTGCCAGCAAACTTGAAGGGGACACTGAAGCTTTCTTT. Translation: CASKLEGDTEAFF.

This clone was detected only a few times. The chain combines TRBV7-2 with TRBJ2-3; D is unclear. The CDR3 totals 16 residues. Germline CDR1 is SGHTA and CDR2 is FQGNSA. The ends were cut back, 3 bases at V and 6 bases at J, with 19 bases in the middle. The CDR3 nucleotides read TGTGCCAGCAGCTTGAATCCGGGTCTACTGGGGGATACGCAGTATTTT. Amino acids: CASSLNPGLLGDTQYF.

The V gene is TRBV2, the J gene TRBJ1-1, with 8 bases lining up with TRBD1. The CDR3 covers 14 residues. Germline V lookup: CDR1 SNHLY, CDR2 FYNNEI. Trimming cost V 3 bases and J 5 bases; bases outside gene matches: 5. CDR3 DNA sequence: TGTGCCAGCAGTGAGGACAGGGCGAGTACTGAAGCTTTCTTT. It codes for CASSEDRASTEAFF.

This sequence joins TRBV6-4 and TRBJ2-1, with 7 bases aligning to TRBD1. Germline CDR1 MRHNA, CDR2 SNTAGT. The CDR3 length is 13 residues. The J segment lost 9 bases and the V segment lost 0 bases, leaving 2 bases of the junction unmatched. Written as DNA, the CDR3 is TGTGCCAGCAGTGACTCAGGGGGCGGTGAGCAGTTCTTC. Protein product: CASSDSGGGEQFF.

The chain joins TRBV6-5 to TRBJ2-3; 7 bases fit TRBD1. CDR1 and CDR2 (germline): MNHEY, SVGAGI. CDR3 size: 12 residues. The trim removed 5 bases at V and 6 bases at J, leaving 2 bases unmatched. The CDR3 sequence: CASSRQGDTQYF. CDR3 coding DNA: TGTGCCAGCAGTCGACAGGGTGATACGCAGTATTTT.

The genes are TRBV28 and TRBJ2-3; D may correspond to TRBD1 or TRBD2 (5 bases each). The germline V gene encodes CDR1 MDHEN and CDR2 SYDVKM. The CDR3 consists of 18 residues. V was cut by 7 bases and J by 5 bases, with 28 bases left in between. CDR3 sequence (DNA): TGTGCCAGCACCGTCAGTGAGGGGAGAGGTGGAGGAAGAGATACGCAGTATTTT. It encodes CASTVSEGRGGGRDTQYF.

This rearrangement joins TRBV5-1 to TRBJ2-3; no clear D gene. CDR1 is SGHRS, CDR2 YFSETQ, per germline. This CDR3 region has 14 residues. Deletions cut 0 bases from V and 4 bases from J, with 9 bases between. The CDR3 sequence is CASSLAGAADTQYF. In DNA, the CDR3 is TGCGCCAGCAGCTTGGCCGGTGCCGCAGATACGCAGTATTTT.

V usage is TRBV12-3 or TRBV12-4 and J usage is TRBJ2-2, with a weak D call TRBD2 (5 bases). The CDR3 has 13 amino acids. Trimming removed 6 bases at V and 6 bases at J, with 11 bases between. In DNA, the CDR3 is TGTGCCAGCAGCAATAGCGTCGCCGGGGAGCTGTTTTTT. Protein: CASSNSVAGELFF.

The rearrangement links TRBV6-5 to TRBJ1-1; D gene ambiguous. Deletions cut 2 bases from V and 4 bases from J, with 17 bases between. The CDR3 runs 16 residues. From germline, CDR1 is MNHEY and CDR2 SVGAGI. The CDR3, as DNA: TGTGCCAGCAGTTACCTCCCGGCAAGAGGAGGCACTGAAGCTTTCTTT. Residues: CASSYLPARGGTEAFF.

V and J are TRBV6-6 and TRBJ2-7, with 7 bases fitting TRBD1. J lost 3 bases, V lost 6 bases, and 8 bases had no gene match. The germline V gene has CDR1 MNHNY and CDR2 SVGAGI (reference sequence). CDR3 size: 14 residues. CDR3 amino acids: CASSTRDSYYEQYF. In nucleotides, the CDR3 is TGTGCCAGCAGCACCCGGGACAGTTACTACGAGCAGTACTTC.

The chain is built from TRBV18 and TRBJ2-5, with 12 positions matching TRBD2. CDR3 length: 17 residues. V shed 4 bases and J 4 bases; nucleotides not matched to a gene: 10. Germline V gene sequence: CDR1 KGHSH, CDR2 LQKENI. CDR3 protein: CASSRTSGITRRETQYF. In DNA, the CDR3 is TGTGCCAGCTCACGGACTAGCGGGATAACACGGCGAGAGACCCAGTACTTC.

The CDR3 sequence is CASSPRLGYTEAFF. CDR3 sequence (DNA): TGTGCCAGCTCACCACGTTTAGGTTACACTGAAGCTTTCTTT. This chain uses TRBV18 with TRBJ1-1; D not certain. V gave up 1 base and J gave up 3 bases, with 9 bases separating them. The CDR3 is 14 residues long. Germline-derived CDR1 and CDR2 are KGHSH and LQKENI.

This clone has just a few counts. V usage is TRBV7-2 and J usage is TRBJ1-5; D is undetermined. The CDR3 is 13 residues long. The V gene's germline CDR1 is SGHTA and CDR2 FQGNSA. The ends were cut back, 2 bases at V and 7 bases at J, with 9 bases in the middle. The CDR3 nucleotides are TGTGCCAGCAGCTTAAATCTGCGCCAGCCCCAGCATTTT. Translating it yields CASSLNLRQPQHF.

For the CDR3, the DNA is TGTGCCTGGAGTAAATTAGCGGGAGTGAATGAGCAGTTCTTC. Translating gives CAWSKLAGVNEQFF. The rearrangement joins TRBV30 to TRBJ2-1; 9 nucleotides match TRBD2. Germline CDR1 reads GTSNPN; CDR2 reads SVGIG (reference sequence). The CDR3 has 14 residues. V lost 2 bases, J lost 7 bases, and 6 bases stayed unmatched.

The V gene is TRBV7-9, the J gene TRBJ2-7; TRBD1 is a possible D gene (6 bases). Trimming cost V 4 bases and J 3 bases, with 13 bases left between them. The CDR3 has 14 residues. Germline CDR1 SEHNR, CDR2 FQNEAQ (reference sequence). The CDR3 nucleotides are TGTGCCAGCAGCTCCGGGACAACTTTCTACGAGCAGTACTTC. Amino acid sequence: CASSSGTTFYEQYF.

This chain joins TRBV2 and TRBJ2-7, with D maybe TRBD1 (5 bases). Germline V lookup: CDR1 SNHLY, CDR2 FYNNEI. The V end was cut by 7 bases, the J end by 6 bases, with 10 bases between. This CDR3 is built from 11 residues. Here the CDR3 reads CASKGISEQYF. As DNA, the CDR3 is TGTGCCAGCAAGGGGATCAGCGAGCAGTACTTC. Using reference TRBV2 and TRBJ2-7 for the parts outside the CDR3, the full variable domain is EPEVTQTPSHQVTQMGQEVILRCVPISNHLYFYWYRQILGQKVEFLVSFYNNEISEKSEIFDDQFSVERPDGSNFTLKIRSTKLEDSAMYFCASKGISEQYFGPGTRLTVT.

The CDR3 spells CASKISGQETQYF. CDR3 nucleotide sequence: TGTGCCAGCAAAATAAGCGGACAAGAGACCCAGTACTTC. The chain has TRBV2 and TRBJ2-5; D is perhaps TRBD2 (5 bases). Germline loops: CDR1 SNHLY, CDR2 FYNNEI. This CDR3 has 13 residues. V lost 7 bases to trimming and J lost 2 bases, with 11 bases between them.

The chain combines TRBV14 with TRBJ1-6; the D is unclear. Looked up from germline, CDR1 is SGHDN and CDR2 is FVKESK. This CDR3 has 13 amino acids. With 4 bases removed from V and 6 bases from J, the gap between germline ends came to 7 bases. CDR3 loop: CASSRAFNSPLHF. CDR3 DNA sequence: TGTGCCAGCAGCCGGGCCTTTAATTCACCCCTCCACTTT.

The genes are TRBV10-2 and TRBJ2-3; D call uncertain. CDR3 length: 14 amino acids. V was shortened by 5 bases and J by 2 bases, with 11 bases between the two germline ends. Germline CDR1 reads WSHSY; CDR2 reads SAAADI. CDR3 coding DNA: TGCGCCAGCAGTCCACGACCAACCACAGATACGCAGTATTTT. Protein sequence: CASSPRPTTDTQYF.

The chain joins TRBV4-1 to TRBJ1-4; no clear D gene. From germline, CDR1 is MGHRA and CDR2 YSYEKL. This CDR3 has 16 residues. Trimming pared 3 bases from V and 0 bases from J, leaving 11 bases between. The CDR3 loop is CASSHPPGSTNEKLFF. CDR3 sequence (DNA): TGCGCCAGCAGCCATCCACCAGGATCAACTAATGAAAAACTGTTTTTT.

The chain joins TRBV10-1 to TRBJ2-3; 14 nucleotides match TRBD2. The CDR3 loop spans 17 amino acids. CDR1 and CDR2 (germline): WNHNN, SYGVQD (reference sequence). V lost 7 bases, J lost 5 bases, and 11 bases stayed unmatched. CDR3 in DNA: TGCGCCAGCATTCTTCTGGGACTAGCGGGAGAACTAGATACGCAGTATTTT. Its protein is CASILLGLAGELDTQYF.

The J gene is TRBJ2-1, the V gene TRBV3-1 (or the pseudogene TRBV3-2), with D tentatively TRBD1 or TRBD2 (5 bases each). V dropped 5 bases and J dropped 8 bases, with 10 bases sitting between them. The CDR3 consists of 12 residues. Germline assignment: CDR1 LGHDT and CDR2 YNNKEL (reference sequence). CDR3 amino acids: CASSYVGDEQFF. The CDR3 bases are TGTGCCAGCAGCTACGTGGGGGATGAGCAGTTCTTC.

The DNA for the CDR3 is TGTGCCAGCAGCTTAAGGACAGGGGGCAACTATGGCTACACCTTC. This sequence encodes CASSLRTGGNYGYTF. This chain joins TRBV11-2 and TRBJ1-2; 11 bases agree with TRBD1. The CDR3 has 15 amino acids. Germline loops: CDR1 SGHAT, CDR2 FQNNGV. Losses at the gene ends were 2 bases for V and 2 bases for J; bases not matched to a gene: 1.